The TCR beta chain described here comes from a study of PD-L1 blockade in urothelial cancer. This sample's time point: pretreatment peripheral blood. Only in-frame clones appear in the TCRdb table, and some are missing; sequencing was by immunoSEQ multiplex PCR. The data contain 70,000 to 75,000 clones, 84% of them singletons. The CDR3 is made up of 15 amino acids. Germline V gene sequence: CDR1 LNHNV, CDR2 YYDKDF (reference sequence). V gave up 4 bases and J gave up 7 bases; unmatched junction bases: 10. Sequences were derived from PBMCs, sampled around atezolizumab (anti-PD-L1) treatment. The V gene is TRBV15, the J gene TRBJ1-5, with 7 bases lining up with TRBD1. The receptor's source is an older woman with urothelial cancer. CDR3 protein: CATSKTRGVGQPQHF. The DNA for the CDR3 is TGTGCCACCAGCAAGACCAGGGGGGTAGGGCAGCCCCAGCATTTT.